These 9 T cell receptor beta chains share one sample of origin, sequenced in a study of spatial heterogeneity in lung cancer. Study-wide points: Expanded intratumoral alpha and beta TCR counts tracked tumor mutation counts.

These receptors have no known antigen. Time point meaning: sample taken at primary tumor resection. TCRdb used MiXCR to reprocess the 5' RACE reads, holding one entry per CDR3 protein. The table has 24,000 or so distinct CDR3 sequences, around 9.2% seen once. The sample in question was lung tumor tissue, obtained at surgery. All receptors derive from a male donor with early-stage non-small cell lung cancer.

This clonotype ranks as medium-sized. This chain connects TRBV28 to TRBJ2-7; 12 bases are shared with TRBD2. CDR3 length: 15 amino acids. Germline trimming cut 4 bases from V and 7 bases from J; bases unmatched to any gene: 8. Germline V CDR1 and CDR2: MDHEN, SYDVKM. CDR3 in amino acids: CASSSRTSGIGEQYF. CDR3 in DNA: TGTGCCAGCAGTTCTCGGACTAGCGGGATCGGTGAGCAGTACTTC. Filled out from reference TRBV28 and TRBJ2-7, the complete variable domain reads DVKVTQSSRYLVKRTGEKVFLECVQDMDHENMFWYRQDPGLGLRLIYFSYDVKMKEKGDIPEGYSVSREKKERFSLILESASTNQTSMYLCASSSRTSGIGEQYFGPGTRLTVT.

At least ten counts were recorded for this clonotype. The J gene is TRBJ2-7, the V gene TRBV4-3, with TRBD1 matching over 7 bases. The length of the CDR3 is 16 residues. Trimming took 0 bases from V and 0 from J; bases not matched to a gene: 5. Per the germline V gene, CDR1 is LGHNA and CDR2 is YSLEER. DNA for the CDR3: TGCGCCAGCAGCCAAGAGAGGGGACAGAGCTCCTACGAGCAGTACTTC. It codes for CASSQERGQSSYEQYF.

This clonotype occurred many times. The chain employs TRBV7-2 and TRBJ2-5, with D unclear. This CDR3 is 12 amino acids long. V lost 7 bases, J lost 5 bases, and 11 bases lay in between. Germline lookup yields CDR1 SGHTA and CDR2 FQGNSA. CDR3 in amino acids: CASNPGMETQYF. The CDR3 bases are TGTGCCAGCAACCCTGGGATGGAGACCCAGTACTTC.

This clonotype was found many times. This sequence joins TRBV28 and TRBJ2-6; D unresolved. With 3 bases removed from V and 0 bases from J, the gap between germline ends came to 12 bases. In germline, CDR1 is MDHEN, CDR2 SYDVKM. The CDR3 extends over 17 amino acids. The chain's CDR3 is CASSFLTSDSGANVLTF. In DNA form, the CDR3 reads TGTGCCAGCAGTTTCCTGACTTCCGACTCTGGGGCCAACGTCCTGACTTTC.

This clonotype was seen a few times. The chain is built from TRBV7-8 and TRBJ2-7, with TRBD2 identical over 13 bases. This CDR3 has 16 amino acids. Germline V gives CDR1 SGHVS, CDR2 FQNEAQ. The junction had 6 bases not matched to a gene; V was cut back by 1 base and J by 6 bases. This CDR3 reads CASSLELAGGPGEQYF. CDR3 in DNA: TGTGCCAGCAGCTTAGAACTAGCGGGAGGGCCGGGCGAGCAGTACTTC.

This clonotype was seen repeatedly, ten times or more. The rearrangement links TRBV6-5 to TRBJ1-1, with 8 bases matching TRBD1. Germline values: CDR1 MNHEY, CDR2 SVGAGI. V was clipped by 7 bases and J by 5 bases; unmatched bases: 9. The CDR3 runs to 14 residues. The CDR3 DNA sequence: TGTGCCAGCACTTTAACAGGGGGTAGGACTGAAGCTTTCTTT. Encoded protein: CASTLTGGRTEAFF.

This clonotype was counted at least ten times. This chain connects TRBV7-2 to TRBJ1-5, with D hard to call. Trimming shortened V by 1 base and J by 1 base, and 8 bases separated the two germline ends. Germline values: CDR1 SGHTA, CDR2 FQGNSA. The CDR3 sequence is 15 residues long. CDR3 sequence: CASSLGVGSNQPQHF. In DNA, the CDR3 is TGTGCCAGCAGCTTAGGCGTGGGAAGCAATCAGCCCCAGCATTTT.

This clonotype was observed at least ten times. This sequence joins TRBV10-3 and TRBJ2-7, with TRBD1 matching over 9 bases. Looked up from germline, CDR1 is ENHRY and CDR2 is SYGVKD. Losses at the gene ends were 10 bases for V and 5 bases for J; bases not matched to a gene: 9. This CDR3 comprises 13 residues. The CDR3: CATRDRAEDEQYF. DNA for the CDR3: TGTGCCACCAGGGACAGGGCGGAGGACGAGCAGTACTTC.

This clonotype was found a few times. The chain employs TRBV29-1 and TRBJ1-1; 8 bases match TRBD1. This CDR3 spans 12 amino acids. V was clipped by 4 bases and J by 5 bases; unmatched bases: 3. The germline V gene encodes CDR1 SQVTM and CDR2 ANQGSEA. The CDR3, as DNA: TGCAGCGTTGGGACAGGGAGAACTGAAGCTTTCTTT. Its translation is CSVGTGRTEAFF. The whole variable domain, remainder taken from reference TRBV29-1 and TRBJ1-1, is SAVISQKPSRDICQRGTSLTIQCQVDSQVTMMFWYRQQPGQSLTLIATANQGSEATYESGFVIDKFPISRPNLTFSTLTVSNMSPEDSSIYLCSVGTGRTEAFFGQGTRLTVV.